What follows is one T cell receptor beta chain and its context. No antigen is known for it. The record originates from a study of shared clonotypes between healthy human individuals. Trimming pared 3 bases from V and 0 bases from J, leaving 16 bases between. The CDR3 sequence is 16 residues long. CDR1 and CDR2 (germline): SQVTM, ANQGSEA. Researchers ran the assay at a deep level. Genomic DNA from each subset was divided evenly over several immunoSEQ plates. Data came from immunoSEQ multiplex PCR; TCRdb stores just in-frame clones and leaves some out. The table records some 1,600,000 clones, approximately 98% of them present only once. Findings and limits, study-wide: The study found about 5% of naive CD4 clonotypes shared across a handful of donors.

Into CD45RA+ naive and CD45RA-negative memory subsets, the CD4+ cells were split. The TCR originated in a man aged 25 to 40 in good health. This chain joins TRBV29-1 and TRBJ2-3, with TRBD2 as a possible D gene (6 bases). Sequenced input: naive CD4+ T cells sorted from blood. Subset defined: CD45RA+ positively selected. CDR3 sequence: CSVDPFGGASTDTQYF. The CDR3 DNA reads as TGCAGCGTTGATCCCTTCGGAGGGGCTAGCACAGATACGCAGTATTTT.